The entry that follows covers one TCR beta chain sequence. Germline CDR1 reads MDHEN; CDR2 reads SYDVKM. Trimming cost V 1 base and J 5 bases, with 5 bases left between them. The CDR3 sequence is 12 residues long. This sample was included in a study of cytotoxic CD8 clonotypes in ibrutinib-treated CLL. The repertoire was sequenced with immunoSEQ multiplex PCR; TCRdb's copy has only in-frame clones and lacks some. The data hold some 27,000 clones, with roughly 57% observed a single time. The sequence came from a human donor with chronic lymphocytic leukemia. This rearrangement joins TRBV28 to TRBJ1-2, with D uncertain. The sample in question was PBMCs, obtained before ibrutinib treatment. As DNA, the CDR3 is TGTGCCAGCAGTTTATTTCCTTATGGCTACACCTTC. Translated: CASSLFPYGYTF.